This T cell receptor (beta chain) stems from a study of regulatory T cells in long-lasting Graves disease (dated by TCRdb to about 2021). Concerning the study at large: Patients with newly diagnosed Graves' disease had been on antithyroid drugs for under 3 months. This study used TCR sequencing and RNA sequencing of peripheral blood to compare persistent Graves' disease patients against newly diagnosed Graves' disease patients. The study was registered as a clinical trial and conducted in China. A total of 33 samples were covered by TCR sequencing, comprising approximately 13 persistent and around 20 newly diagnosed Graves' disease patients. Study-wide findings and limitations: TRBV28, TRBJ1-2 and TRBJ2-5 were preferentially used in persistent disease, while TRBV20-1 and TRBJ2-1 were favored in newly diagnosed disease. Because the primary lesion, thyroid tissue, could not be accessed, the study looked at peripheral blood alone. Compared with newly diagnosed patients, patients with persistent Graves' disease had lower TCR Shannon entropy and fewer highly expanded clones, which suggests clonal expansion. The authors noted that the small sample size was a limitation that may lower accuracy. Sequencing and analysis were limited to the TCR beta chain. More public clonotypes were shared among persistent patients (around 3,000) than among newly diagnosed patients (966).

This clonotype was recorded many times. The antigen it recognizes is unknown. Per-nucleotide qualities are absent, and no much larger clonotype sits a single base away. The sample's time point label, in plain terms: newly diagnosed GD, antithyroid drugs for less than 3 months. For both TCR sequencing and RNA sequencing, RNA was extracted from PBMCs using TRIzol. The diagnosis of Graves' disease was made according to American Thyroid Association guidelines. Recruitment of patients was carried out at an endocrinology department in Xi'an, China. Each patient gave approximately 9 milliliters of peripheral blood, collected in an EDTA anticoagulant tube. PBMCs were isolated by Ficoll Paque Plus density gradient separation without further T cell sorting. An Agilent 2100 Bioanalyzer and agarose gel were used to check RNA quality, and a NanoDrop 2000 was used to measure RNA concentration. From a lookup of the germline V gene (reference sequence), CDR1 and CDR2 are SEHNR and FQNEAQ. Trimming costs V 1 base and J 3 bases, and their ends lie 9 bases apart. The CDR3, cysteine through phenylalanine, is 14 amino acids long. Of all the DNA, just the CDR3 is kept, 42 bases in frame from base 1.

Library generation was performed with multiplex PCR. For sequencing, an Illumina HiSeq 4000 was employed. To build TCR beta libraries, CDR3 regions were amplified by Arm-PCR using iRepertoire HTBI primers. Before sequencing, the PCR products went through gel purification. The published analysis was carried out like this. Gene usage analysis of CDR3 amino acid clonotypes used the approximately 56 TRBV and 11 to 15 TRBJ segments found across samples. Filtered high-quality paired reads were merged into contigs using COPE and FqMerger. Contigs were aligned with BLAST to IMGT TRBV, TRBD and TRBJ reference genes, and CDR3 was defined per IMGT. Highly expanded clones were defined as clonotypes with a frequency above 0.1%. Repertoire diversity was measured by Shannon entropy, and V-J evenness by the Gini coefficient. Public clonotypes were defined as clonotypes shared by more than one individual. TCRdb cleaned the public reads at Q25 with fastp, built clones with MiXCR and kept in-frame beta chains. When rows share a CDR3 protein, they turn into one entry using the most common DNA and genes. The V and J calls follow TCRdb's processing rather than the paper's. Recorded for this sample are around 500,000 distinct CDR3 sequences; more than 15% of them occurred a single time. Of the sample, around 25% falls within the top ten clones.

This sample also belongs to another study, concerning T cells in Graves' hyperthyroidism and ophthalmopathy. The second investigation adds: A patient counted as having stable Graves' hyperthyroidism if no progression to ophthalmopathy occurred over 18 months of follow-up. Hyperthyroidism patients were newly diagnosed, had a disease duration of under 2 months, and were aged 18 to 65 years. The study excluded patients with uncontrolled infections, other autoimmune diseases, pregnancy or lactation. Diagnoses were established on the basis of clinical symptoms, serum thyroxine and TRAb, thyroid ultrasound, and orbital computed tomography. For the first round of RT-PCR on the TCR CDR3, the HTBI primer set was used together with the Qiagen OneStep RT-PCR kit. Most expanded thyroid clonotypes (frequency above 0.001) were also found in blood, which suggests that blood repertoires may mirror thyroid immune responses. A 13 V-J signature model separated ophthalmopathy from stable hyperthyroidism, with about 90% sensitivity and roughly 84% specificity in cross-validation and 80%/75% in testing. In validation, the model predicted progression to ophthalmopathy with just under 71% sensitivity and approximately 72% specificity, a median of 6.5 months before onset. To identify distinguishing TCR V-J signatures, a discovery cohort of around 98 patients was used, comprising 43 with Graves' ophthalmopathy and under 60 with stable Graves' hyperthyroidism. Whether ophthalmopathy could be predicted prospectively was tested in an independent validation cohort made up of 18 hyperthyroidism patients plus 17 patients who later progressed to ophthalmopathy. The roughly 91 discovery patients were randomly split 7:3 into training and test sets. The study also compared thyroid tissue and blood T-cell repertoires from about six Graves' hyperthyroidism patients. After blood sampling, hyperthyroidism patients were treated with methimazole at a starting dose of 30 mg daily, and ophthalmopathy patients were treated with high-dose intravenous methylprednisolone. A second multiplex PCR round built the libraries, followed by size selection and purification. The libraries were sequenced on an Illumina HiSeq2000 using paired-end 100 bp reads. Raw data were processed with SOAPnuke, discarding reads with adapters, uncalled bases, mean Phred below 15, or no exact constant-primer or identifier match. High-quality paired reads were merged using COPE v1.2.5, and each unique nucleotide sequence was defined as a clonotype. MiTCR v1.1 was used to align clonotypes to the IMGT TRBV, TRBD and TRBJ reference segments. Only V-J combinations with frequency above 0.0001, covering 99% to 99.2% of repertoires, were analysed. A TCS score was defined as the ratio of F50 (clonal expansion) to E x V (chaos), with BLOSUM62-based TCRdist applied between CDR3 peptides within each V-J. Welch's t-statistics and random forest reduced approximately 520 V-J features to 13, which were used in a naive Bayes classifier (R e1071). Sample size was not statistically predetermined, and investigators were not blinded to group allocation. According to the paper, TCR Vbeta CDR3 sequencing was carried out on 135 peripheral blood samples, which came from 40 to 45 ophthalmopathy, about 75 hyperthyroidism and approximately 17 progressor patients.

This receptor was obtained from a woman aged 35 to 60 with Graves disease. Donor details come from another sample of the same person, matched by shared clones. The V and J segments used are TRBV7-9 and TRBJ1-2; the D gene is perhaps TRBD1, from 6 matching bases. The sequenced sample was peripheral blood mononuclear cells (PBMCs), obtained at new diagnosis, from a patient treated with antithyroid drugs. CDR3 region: CASSLVRGDYGYTF. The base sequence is TGTGCCAGCAGCTTAGTCAGGGGAGACTATGGCTACACCTTC.